These 27 T cell receptor beta chains share one sample of origin, sequenced in a study of T cell changes during pregnancy in multiple sclerosis. Measured with immunoSEQ multiplex PCR; TCRdb has only the in-frame clones, and not every one. Of roughly 89,000 clones detected, about 93% appear once; the ten largest clones hold over 3.5%. The source material was peripheral blood, sampled in the first trimester of pregnancy. The receptors derive from a female donor with multiple sclerosis, enrolled in a pregnancy study.

The chain couples TRBV27 to TRBJ2-2, with 10 bases that match TRBD1. Germline V gene data show CDR1 as MNHEY and CDR2 as SMNVEV (reference sequence). This CDR3 contains 15 residues. V was clipped by 5 bases and J by 5 bases; unmatched bases: 5. DNA for the CDR3: TGTGCCAGCAGTGCGACAGGGGGCTTTACCGGGGAGCTGTTTTTT. This gives the protein CASSATGGFTGELFF.

The chain uses TRBV4-1 and TRBJ2-1, with 11 bases fitting TRBD2. Losses at the gene ends were 3 bases for V and 4 bases for J; bases not matched to a gene: 5. The CDR3 is made up of 16 amino acids. Germline loops: CDR1 MGHRA, CDR2 YSYEKL. The CDR3 DNA follows: TGCGCCAGCAGCCACCGCTTAGCGGGGGGGTACAATGAGCAGTTCTTC. This gives the protein CASSHRLAGGYNEQFF.

This sequence joins TRBV18 and TRBJ1-1; D not resolved. There are 13 residues in the CDR3. The V gene's germline CDR1 is KGHSH and CDR2 LQKENI. V was pared by 0 bases and J by 4 bases, with 6 bases between. The CDR3 sequence is CASSPPSVTEAFF. CDR3 nucleotide sequence: TGTGCCAGCTCACCACCGAGTGTCACTGAAGCTTTCTTT.

The V and J genes are TRBV29-1 and TRBJ2-6; D may be TRBD2 (6 bases). This CDR3 contains 15 residues. Trimming took off 7 bases at V and 0 bases at J, with 13 bases between the two ends. Germline V gene data show CDR1 as SQVTM and CDR2 as ANQGSEA. Here the CDR3 reads CSGLGTASGANVLTF. CDR3 DNA sequence: TGCAGCGGCCTGGGGACTGCCTCTGGGGCCAACGTCCTGACTTTC. Full variable domain (remainder filled in from reference TRBV29-1 and TRBJ2-6): SAVISQKPSRDICQRGTSLTIQCQVDSQVTMMFWYRQQPGQSLTLIATANQGSEATYESGFVIDKFPISRPNLTFSTLTVSNMSPEDSSIYLCSGLGTASGANVLTFGAGSRLTVL.

The rearrangement links TRBV6-6 to TRBJ2-3; D might be TRBD1 (5 bases). V was shortened by 5 bases and J by 2 bases, with 8 bases between the two germline ends. This CDR3 contains 13 residues. In germline, CDR1 is MNHNY, CDR2 SVGAGI (reference sequence). Here the CDR3 DNA reads TGTGCCAGCAGTCCAGGGTTCACAGATACGCAGTATTTT. It encodes CASSPGFTDTQYF.

The rearrangement links TRBV14 to TRBJ2-2; 7 bases are a match to TRBD1. CDR1 and CDR2 from the germline V gene are SGHDN and FVKESK. CDR3 size: 17 residues. With 0 bases clipped from V and 7 bases from J, the junction kept 11 bases outside the gene matches. DNA for the CDR3: TGTGCCAGCAGCCAAGATCTGACAGGGATAGTATACGGGGAGCTGTTTTTT. Translation: CASSQDLTGIVYGELFF.

The V gene is TRBV30, the J gene TRBJ2-3; the D gene is possibly TRBD1 (5 bases). Germline assignment: CDR1 GTSNPN and CDR2 SVGIG (reference sequence). The CDR3 totals 13 residues. Trimming shortened V by 2 bases and J by 8 bases, and 14 bases separated the two germline ends. In DNA form, the CDR3 reads TGTGCCTGGAGTCCCCCAGGGTTTGGTACGCAGTATTTT. Its protein product is CAWSPPGFGTQYF.

The chain joins TRBV18 to TRBJ2-3, with no clear D. The V end lost 5 bases, the J end lost 6 bases, and 33 bases lay between the germline ends. Germline V gene lookup returns CDR1 KGHSH and CDR2 LQKENI. This CDR3 has 20 residues. CDR3 residues: CASSFQYSLEPTSREDTQYF. The CDR3, as DNA: TGTGCCAGCTCATTTCAGTACTCACTCGAACCGACAAGCCGAGAGGATACGCAGTATTTT.

The V and J genes are TRBV6-5 and TRBJ2-7; possibly TRBD1 for D (6 bases). Germline CDR1 and CDR2: MNHEY and SVGAGI. V was cut by 11 bases and J by 0 bases, with 11 bases left in between. The CDR3 totals 12 residues. CDR3 sequence (DNA): TGTGCCTGCAACAGGGACTCCTACGAGCAGTACTTC. Translating gives CACNRDSYEQYF.

The chain uses TRBV19 and TRBJ1-2; no definite D call. The CDR3 sequence is 13 residues long. CDR1 LNHDA and CDR2 SQIVND come from the germline V gene (reference sequence). Trimming shortened V by 6 bases and J by 3 bases, and 11 bases separated the two germline ends. The CDR3 nucleotides read TGTGCCAGTAGCCTCGGTGGTGACTATGGCTACACCTTC. This codes for CASSLGGDYGYTF.

The chain couples TRBV9 to TRBJ1-2, with 8 bases matching TRBD1. CDR1 and CDR2 from the germline V gene are SGDLS and YYNGEE. This CDR3 contains 15 residues. The V gene end was trimmed by 0 bases and the J gene end by 2 bases; junction bases not matched to a gene: 3. The CDR3 DNA reads as TGTGCCAGCAGCGTAGATGCAGGGGGCAACTATGGCTACACCTTC. Translating gives CASSVDAGGNYGYTF.

The chain has TRBV7-3 and TRBJ2-5; 7 nucleotides agree with TRBD2. Germline V lookup: CDR1 SGHTA, CDR2 FQGTGA. The CDR3 spans 13 residues. Unmatched junction bases numbered 2, after V lost 3 bases and J lost 4 bases. The CDR3 bases are TGTGCCAGCAGCTTCGGGGGGACAGAGACCCAGTACTTC. It yields the protein CASSFGGTETQYF.

The chain combines TRBV6-1 with TRBJ1-5; a weak D match, TRBD1 (5 bases). The CDR3 spans 15 residues. Germline CDR1 and CDR2: MNHNS and SASEGT. Between the trimmed V and J ends, which lost 5 bases and 0 bases, there was a span of 11 bases. CDR3 loop: CASSLTENSNQPQHF. In DNA form, the CDR3 reads TGTGCCAGCAGTCTGACAGAGAATAGCAATCAGCCCCAGCATTTT.

This chain connects TRBV2 to TRBJ1-5, with a weak D call TRBD1 (5 bases). V was shortened by 4 bases and J by 3 bases, with 10 bases between the two germline ends. The CDR3 runs 14 residues. Germline loops: CDR1 SNHLY, CDR2 FYNNEI. The CDR3 bases are TGTGCCAGCAGTGTGGGGGGGTTCAATCAGCCCCAGCATTTT. It specifies CASSVGGFNQPQHF. The full variable domain, completed using reference TRBV2 and TRBJ1-5, is EPEVTQTPSHQVTQMGQEVILRCVPISNHLYFYWYRQILGQKVEFLVSFYNNEISEKSEIFDDQFSVERPDGSNFTLKIRSTKLEDSAMYFCASSVGGFNQPQHFGDGTRLSIL.

The rearrangement links TRBV9 to TRBJ2-1; TRBD2 agrees at 7 bases. V lost 1 base to trimming and J lost 9 bases; unmatched junction nucleotides: 7. This CDR3 contains 14 residues. CDR1 SGDLS and CDR2 YYNGEE come from the germline V gene. The CDR3 region has the DNA TGTGCCAGCAGCGTAAGGAACGGGGGGAGTGAGCAGTTCTTC. Translated: CASSVRNGGSEQFF.

The chain is built from TRBV30 and TRBJ2-3; 9 positions agree with TRBD2. The germline gives CDR1 GTSNPN, CDR2 SVGIG (reference sequence). This CDR3 has 15 residues. V shed 2 bases, J shed 0 bases, and the junction held 3 bases outside the gene matches. CDR3 amino acids: CAWSLSGGSTDTQYF. CDR3 nucleotide sequence: TGTGCCTGGAGTTTAAGCGGGGGGAGCACAGATACGCAGTATTTT.

The rearrangement links TRBV2 to TRBJ1-5; perhaps TRBD1 as D (6 bases). The V gene lost 8 bases and the J gene lost 0 bases, with 14 bases spanning the gap. Germline V gene data show CDR1 as SNHLY and CDR2 as FYNNEI. There are 15 residues in the CDR3. The CDR3 nucleotides are TGTGCCAGCGACACGGGGGGCTTTAGCAATCAGCCCCAGCATTTT. This sequence encodes CASDTGGFSNQPQHF. Complete variable domain (other parts from reference TRBV2 and TRBJ1-5): EPEVTQTPSHQVTQMGQEVILRCVPISNHLYFYWYRQILGQKVEFLVSFYNNEISEKSEIFDDQFSVERPDGSNFTLKIRSTKLEDSAMYFCASDTGGFSNQPQHFGDGTRLSIL.

The chain is built from TRBV6-4 and TRBJ1-1; 7 nucleotides line up with TRBD1. This CDR3 is built from 13 residues. Germline V gives CDR1 MRHNA, CDR2 SNTAGT. V gave up 8 bases and J gave up 1 base; unmatched junction bases: 4. Here the CDR3 reads CASARTGNTEAFF. As DNA, the CDR3 is TGTGCCAGCGCAAGGACAGGGAACACTGAAGCTTTCTTT.

The genes are TRBV9 and TRBJ1-1, with 9 nucleotides matching TRBD1. Germline CDR1 reads SGDLS; CDR2 reads YYNGEE. The CDR3 is made up of 15 amino acids. Losses at the gene ends were 6 bases for V and 5 bases for J; bases not matched to a gene: 11. The CDR3 sequence is CASTPSPDRGTEAFF. CDR3 nucleotides: TGTGCCAGCACTCCCTCTCCGGACAGGGGAACTGAAGCTTTCTTT.

This clone appeared a single time. The chain joins TRBV14 to TRBJ1-3; 8 bases line up with TRBD1. The CDR3 has 17 residues. The ends lost 3 bases at V and 0 bases at J; junction bases unmatched: 7. Germline assignment: CDR1 SGHDN and CDR2 FVKESK. The CDR3 reads CASSQTGAPSSGNTIYF. The CDR3 DNA is TGTGCCAGCAGCCAGACAGGGGCCCCGAGCTCTGGAAACACCATATATTTT.

V usage is TRBV10-3 and J usage is TRBJ1-1; no reliable D call. The CDR3 sequence is 13 residues long. Deletions cut 3 bases from V and 2 bases from J, with 7 bases between. CDR1 is ENHRY, CDR2 SYGVKD, per germline. CDR3 in amino acids: CAISDAENTEAFF. The DNA for the CDR3 is TGTGCCATCAGTGATGCGGAAAACACTGAAGCTTTCTTT.

V is TRBV9 and J is TRBJ2-7; D is possibly TRBD2 (6 bases). The CDR3 spans 14 residues. Trimming stripped 0 bases from V and 6 bases from J, with 13 bases between. Germline CDR1 is SGDLS and CDR2 is YYNGEE. CDR3 amino acids: CASSVEGTSFEQYF. In nucleotides, the CDR3 is TGTGCCAGCAGCGTAGAGGGGACTTCGTTCGAGCAGTACTTC.

J is TRBJ2-5 and V is TRBV9; 9 positions match TRBD2. Germline trimming cut 3 bases from V and 9 bases from J; bases unmatched to any gene: 9. The V gene's germline CDR1 is SGDLS and CDR2 YYNGEE. The CDR3 loop spans 14 amino acids. The CDR3 bases are TGTGCCAGCAGCGCAGATAGCGGGGGCTGGGCCCAGTACTTC. Translating it yields CASSADSGGWAQYF.

J is TRBJ1-1 and V is TRBV6-5; maybe TRBD1 (5 bases). The CDR3 is 15 amino acids. Trimming removed 3 bases at V and 1 base at J, with 12 bases between. The germline gives CDR1 MNHEY, CDR2 SVGAGI. CDR3 sequence (DNA): TGTGCCAGCAGTTATGGGGCCCAGGGGAACACTGAAGCTTTCTTT. Translated, it gives CASSYGAQGNTEAFF.

The CDR3 DNA follows: TGTGCCAGCAGTGACTCGAAGGTAGCGGGGGGGTACAATGAGCAGTTCTTC. The encoded protein is CASSDSKVAGGYNEQFF. The chain combines TRBV6-4 with TRBJ2-1; 11 nucleotides align to TRBD2. Looked up from germline, CDR1 is MRHNA and CDR2 is SNTAGT. This CDR3 is built from 17 residues. V lost 0 bases to trimming and J lost 4 bases; unmatched junction nucleotides: 5.

On this clone itself: Distinct nucleotide sequences in the sample also encode this CDR3. The rearrangement uses TRBV18 and TRBJ1-2; 7 bases fit TRBD1. J was trimmed by 3 bases and V by 3 bases; bases with no gene match: 1. From germline, CDR1 is KGHSH and CDR2 LQKENI. The CDR3 covers 13 residues. CDR3 in amino acids: CASSPDRDYGYTF. CDR3 coding DNA: TGTGCCAGCTCACCTGACAGGGACTATGGCTACACCTTC.

DNA for the CDR3: TGTGCCTGGAGTAAAGACACCTACGAGCAGTACTTC. Encoded protein: CAWSKDTYEQYF. The chain carries TRBV30 and TRBJ2-7; D ambiguous. The CDR3 consists of 12 residues. V lost 2 bases, J lost 2 bases, and 7 bases lay in between. Germline assignment: CDR1 GTSNPN and CDR2 SVGIG (reference sequence).